This TCR beta chain was observed in a study of blood T cell repertoires in COVID-19. Original data processing: Quantification of nucleated cells was approximated via reference gene primer amplification. Clones were sequenced by immunoSEQ multiplex PCR, and TCRdb holds only the in-frame ones, with some missing. Clone size and V and J calls were adopted from that table, with D and trimming inferred from the DNA. The sample records approximately 470,000 clones, about 85% being singletons. In terms of age and location, participants ranged from roughly 18 to 100 years and lived in roughly 22 US areas. Trimming removed 2 bases at V and 4 bases at J, with 12 bases between. The CDR3 sequence is 15 residues long. The V gene's germline CDR1 is MGHRA and CDR2 YSYEKL.

This chain uses TRBV4-1 with TRBJ1-5; D is undetermined. This TCR came from a woman under 30 who had recovered from COVID-19. Sequenced input: PBMCs or T cells enriched from blood (not recorded which). CDR3 amino acids: CASSQLQRGNQPQHF. CDR3 bases: TGCGCCAGCAGCCAACTTCAGAGAGGGAATCAGCCCCAGCATTTT.